The 4 T cell receptor beta chains given below trace back to one sample, sequenced in a study of post-analysis software for immune sequencing data. Findings of the study overall: Controls showed lower frequencies than patients for five TRBV segments, and TRBV5-6, TRBV5-1 and TRBV20-1 were among these.

Their antigens remain unidentified. The library was made from cDNA and included unique molecular identifiers. TCRdb itself ran the PCR reads through MiXCR, one entry per CDR3 protein. The table shows roughly 870,000 distinct CDR3 sequences, with roughly half occurring only once. Sequencing was done on a sample of blood. These receptors were taken from a girl aged 10-17 years with multiple sclerosis.

The table lists this clonotype with a few counts. The rearrangement uses TRBV5-6 and TRBJ2-1; the D gene is possibly TRBD2 (5 bases). Trimming pared 2 bases from V and 0 bases from J, leaving 9 bases between. The CDR3 runs 15 residues. CDR1 and CDR2 (germline): SGHDT, YYEEEE. CDR3 protein: CASSFAGPSYNEQFF. The CDR3, as DNA: TGTGCCAGCAGCTTTGCGGGCCCCTCCTACAATGAGCAGTTCTTC.

This clonotype was found a few times. The chain uses TRBV2 and TRBJ2-7, with 8 nucleotides matching TRBD2. This CDR3 has 14 residues. V lost 7 bases and J lost 6; bases outside the gene matches: 11. Germline CDR1 is SNHLY and CDR2 is FYNNEI. The CDR3: CASTLSGSVSEQYF. CDR3 nucleotides: TGTGCCAGCACACTGAGCGGGAGTGTCTCCGAGCAGTACTTC.

This chain joins TRBV6-6 and TRBJ1-1; the match to TRBD1 covers 10 bases. V was clipped by 8 bases and J by 4 bases; unmatched bases: 10. The CDR3 is 15 amino acids. The germline V gene has CDR1 MNHNY and CDR2 SVGAGI (reference sequence). The chain's CDR3 is CASLWTGGGSTEAFF. In DNA form, the CDR3 reads TGTGCCAGCCTCTGGACAGGGGGAGGGAGCACTGAAGCTTTCTTT.

The chain combines TRBV12-3 or TRBV12-4 with TRBJ2-3, with D possibly being TRBD1 or TRBD2 (5 bases each). V gave up 1 base and J gave up 7 bases, with 21 bases separating them. The CDR3 loop spans 17 amino acids. As DNA, the CDR3 is TGTGCCAGCAGTTTAGTCTTAAGGGGTCTCAGCGGATATACGCAGTATTTT. This sequence encodes CASSLVLRGLSGYTQYF.